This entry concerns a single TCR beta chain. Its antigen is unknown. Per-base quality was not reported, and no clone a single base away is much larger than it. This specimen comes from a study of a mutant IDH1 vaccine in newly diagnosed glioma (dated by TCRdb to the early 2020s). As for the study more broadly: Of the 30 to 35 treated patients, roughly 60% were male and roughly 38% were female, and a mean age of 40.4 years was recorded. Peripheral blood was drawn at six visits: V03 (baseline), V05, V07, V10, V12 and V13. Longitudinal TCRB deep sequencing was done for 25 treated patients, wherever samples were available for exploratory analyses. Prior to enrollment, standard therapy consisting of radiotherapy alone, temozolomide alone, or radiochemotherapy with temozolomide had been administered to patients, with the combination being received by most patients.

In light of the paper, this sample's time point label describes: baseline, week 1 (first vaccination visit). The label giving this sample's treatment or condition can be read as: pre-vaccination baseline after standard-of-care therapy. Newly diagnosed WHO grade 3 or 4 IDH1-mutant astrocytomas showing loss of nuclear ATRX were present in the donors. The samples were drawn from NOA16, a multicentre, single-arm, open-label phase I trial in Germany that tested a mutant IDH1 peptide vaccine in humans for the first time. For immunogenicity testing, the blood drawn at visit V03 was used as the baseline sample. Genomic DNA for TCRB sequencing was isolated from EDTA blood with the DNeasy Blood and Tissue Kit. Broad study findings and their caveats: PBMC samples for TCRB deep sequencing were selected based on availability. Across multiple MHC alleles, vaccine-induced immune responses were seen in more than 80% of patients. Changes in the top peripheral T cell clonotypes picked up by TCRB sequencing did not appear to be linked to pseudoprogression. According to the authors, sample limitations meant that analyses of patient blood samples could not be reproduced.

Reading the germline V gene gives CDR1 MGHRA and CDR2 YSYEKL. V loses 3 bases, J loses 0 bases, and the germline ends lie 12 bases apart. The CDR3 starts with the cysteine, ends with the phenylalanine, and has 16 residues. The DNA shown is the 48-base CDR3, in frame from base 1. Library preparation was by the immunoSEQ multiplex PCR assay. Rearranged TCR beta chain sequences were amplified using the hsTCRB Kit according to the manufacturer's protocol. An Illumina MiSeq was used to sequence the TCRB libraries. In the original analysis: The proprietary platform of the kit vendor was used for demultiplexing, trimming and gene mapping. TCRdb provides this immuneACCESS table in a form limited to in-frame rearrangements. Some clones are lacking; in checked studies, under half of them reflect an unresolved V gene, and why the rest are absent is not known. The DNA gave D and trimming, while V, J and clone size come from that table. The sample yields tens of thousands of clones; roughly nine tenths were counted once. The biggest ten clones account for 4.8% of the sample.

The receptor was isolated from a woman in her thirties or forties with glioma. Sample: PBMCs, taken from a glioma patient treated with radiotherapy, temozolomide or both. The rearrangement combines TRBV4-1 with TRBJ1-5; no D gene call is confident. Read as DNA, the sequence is TGCGCCAGCAGCCATACTTTGGTAGATAGCAATCAGCCCCAGCATTTT. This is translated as CASSHTLVDSNQPQHF.